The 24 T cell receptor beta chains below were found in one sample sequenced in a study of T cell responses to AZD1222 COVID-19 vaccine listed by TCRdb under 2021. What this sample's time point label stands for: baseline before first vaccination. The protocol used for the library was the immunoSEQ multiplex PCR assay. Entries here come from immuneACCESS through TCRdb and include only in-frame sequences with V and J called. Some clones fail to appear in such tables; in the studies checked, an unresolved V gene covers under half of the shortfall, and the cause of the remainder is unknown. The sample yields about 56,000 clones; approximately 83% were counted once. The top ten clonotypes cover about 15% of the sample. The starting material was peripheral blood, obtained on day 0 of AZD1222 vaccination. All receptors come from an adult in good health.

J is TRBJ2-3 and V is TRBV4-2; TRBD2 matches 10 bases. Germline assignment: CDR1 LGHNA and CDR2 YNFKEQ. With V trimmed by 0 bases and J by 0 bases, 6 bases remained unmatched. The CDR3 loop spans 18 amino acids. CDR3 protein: CASSQEHSGLASTDTQYF. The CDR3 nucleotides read TGTGCCAGCAGCCAAGAACACTCGGGACTAGCGAGCACAGATACGCAGTATTTT.

The CDR3 reads CASSTRGLAGGPIEQFF. CDR3 sequence (DNA): TGTGCCAGCAGCACTCGGGGACTAGCGGGGGGGCCGATCGAGCAGTTCTTC. The rearrangement links TRBV21-1 to TRBJ2-1; TRBD2, the table's D call, was not compared with the DNA. TRBV21-1 counts as a pseudogene. This CDR3 is built from 17 residues.

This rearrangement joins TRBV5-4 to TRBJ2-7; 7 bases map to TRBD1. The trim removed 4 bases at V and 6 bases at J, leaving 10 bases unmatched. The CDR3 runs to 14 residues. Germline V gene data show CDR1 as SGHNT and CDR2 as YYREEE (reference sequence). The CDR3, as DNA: TGTGCCAGCAGCCCACAGGGGACCTCTCTCGAGCAGTACTTC. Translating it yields CASSPQGTSLEQYF.

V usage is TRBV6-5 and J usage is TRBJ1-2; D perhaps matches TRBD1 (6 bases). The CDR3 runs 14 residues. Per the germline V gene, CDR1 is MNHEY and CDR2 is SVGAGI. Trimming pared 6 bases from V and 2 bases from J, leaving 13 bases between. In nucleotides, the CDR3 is TGTGCCAGCAGAAGGACAGCTCACAACTATGGCTACACCTTC. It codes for CASRRTAHNYGYTF.

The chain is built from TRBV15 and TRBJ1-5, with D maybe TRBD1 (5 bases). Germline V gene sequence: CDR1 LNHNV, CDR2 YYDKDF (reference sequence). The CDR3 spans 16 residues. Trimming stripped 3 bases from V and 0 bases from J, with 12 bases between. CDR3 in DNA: TGTGCCACCAGCAGCACGGGGGGAAATAGCAATCAGCCCCAGCATTTT. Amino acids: CATSSTGGNSNQPQHF.

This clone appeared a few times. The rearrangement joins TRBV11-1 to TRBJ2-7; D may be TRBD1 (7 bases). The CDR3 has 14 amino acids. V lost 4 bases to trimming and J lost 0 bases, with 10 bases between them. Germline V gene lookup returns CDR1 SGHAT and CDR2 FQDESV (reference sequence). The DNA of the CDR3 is TGTGCCAGCAGCTCAGGGGGGAGCTCCTACGAGCAGTACTTC. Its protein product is CASSSGGSSYEQYF.

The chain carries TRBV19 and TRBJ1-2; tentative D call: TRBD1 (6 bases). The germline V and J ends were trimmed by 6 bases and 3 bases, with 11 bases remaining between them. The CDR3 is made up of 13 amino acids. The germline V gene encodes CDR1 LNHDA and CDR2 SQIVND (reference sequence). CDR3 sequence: CASRDSHYYGYTF. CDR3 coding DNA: TGTGCCAGTAGGGACAGCCACTACTATGGCTACACCTTC.

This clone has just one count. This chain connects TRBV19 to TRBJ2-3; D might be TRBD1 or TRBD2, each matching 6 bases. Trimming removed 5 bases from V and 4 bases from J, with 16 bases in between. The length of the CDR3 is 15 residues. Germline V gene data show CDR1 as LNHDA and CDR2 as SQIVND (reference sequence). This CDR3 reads CASSLTGRRPDTQYF. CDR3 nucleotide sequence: TGTGCCAGTAGTCTCACAGGGAGGAGGCCAGATACGCAGTATTTT. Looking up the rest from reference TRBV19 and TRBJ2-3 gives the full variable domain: DGGITQSPKYLFRKEGQNVTLSCEQNLNHDAMYWYRQDPGQGLRLIYYSQIVNDFQKGDIAEGYSVSREKKESFPLTVTSAQKNPTAFYLCASSLTGRRPDTQYFGPGTRLTVL.

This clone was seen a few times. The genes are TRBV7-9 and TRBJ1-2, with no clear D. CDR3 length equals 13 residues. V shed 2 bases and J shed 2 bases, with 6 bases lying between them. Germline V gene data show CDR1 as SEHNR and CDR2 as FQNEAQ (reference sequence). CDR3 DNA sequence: TGTGCCAGCAGCTTACCCCTGAACTATGGCTACACCTTC. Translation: CASSLPLNYGYTF.

The chain's CDR3 is CASSQGELEAFF. The CDR3 DNA reads as TGTGCCAGCAGCCAAGGGGAATTGGAAGCTTTCTTT. The chain links TRBV3-1 (or the pseudogene TRBV3-2) to TRBJ1-1; D is uncertain. V was pared by 1 base and J by 8 bases, with 8 bases between. This CDR3 contains 12 residues. From germline, CDR1 is LGHDT and CDR2 YNNKEL (reference sequence).

The CDR3 DNA is TGTGCCAGCAGCGTAGTGGGCTCAAGCACAGATACGCAGTATTTT. This translates into CASSVVGSSTDTQYF. The chain joins TRBV9 to TRBJ2-3; no clear D. V lost 0 bases and J 0 bases, leaving 8 bases between the germline ends. The germline gives CDR1 SGDLS, CDR2 YYNGEE. The CDR3 extends over 15 amino acids.

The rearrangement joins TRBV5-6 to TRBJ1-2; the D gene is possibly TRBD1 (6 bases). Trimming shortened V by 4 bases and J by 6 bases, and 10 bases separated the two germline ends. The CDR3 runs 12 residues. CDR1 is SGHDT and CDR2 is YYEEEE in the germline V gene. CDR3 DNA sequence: TGTGCCAGCAGCGAGGGGGGCGATGGCTACACCTTC. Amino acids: CASSEGGDGYTF.

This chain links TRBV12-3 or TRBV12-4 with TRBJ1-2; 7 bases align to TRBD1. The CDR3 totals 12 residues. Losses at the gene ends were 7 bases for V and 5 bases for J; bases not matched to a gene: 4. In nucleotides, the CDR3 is TGTGCCAGCAAGCAGGGGGAGTATGGCTACACCTTC. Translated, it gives CASKQGEYGYTF.

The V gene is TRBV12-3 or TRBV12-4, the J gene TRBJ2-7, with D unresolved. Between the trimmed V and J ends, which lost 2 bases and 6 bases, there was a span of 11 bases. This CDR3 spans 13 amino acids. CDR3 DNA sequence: TGTGCCAGCAGTTTATCAGAGATAGGCGAGCAGTACTTC. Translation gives CASSLSEIGEQYF.

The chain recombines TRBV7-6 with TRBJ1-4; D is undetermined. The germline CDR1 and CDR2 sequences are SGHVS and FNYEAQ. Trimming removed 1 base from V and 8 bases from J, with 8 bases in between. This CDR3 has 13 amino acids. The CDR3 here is CASSLGGGEKLFF. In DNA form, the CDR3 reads TGTGCCAGCAGCTTAGGAGGAGGGGAAAAACTGTTTTTT.

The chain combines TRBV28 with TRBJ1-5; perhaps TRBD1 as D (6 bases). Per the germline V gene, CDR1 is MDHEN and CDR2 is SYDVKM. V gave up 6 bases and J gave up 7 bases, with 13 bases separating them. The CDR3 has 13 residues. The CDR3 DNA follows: TGTGCCAGCAGGGTGACAGGCTTGCAGCCCCAGCATTTT. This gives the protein CASRVTGLQPQHF. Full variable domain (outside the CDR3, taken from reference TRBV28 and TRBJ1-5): DVKVTQSSRYLVKRTGEKVFLECVQDMDHENMFWYRQDPGLGLRLIYFSYDVKMKEKGDIPEGYSVSREKKERFSLILESASTNQTSMYLCASRVTGLQPQHFGDGTRLSIL.

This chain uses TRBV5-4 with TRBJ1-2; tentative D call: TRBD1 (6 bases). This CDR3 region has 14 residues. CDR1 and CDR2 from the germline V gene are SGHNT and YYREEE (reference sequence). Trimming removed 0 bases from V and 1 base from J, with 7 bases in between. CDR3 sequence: CASSLDRDNYGYTF. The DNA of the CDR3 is TGTGCCAGCAGCTTGGACAGGGATAACTATGGCTACACCTTC.

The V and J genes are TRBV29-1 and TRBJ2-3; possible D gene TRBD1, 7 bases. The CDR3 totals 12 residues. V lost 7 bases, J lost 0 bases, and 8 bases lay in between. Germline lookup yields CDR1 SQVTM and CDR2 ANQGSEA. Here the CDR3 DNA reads TGCAGCGCAGGGGGGAGCACAGATACGCAGTATTTT. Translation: CSAGGSTDTQYF.

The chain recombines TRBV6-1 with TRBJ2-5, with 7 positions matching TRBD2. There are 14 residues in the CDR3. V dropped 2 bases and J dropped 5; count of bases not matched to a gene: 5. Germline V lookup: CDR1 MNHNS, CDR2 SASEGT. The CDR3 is CASSERGGRETQYF. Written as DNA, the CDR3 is TGTGCCAGCAGTGAAAGGGGAGGGCGGGAGACCCAGTACTTC.

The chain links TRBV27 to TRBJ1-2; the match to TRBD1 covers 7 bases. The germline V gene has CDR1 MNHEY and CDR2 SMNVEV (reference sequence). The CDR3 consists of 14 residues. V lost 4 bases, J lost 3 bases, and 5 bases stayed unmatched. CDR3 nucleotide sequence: TGTGCCAGCAGTTCCTTAACAGGGGACTATGGCTACACCTTC. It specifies CASSSLTGDYGYTF.

The CDR3 sequence: CASSLNAGGNYNEQFF. CDR3 bases: TGTGCCAGCAGCTTGAATGCGGGGGGAAACTACAATGAGCAGTTCTTC. The J gene is TRBJ2-1, the V gene TRBV5-5; 8 nucleotides align to TRBD2. Per the germline V gene, CDR1 is SGHKS and CDR2 is YYEKEE (reference sequence). The trim removed 1 base at V and 3 bases at J, leaving 6 bases unmatched. This CDR3 region has 16 residues.

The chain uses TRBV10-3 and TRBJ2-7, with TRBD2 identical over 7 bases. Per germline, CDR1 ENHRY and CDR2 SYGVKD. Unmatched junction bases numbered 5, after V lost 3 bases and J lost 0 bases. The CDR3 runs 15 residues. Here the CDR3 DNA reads TGTGCCATCAGTGACTCGGGACTAAGCTCCTACGAGCAGTACTTC. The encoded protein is CAISDSGLSSYEQYF.

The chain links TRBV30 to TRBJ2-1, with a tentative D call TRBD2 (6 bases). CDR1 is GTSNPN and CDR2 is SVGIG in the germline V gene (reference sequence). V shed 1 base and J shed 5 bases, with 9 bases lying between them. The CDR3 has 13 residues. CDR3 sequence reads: CAWSGLDDNEQFF. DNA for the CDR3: TGTGCCTGGAGTGGACTAGACGACAATGAGCAGTTCTTC.

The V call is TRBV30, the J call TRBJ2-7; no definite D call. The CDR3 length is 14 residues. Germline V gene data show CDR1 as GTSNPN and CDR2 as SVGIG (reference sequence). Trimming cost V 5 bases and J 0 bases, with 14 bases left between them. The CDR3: CAWRRWGSSYEQYF. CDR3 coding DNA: TGTGCCTGGCGGCGGTGGGGTAGCTCCTACGAGCAGTACTTC.